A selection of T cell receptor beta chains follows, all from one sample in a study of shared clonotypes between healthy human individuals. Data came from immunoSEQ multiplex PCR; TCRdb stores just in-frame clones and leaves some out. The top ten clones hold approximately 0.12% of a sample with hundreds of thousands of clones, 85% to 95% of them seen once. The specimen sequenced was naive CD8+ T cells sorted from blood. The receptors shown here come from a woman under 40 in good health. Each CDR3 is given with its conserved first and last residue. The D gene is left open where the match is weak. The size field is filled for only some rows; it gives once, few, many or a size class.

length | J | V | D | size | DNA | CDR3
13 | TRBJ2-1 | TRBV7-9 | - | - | TGTGCCAGCAGCTTTGGGGGTGGGAATGAGCAGTTCTTC | CASSFGGGNEQFF
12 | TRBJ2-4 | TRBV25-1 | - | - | TGTGCCAGCAGTGTGGGGAAAAACATTCAGTACTTC | CASSVGKNIQYF
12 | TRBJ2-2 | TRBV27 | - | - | TGTGCCAGCAGCCCCCTTGCCGGGGAGCTGTTTTTT | CASSPLAGELFF
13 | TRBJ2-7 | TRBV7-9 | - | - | TGTGCCAGCGTTCAGGGGGGCGGGAACGAGCAGTACTTC | CASVQGGGNEQYF
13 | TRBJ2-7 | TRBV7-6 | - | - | TGTGCCAGCAGCTCTGGTCCCGGGGACGAGCAGTACTTC | CASSSGPGDEQYF
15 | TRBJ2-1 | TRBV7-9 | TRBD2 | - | TGTGCCAGCAGCGATACCGGCGGGAGTGGCTATGAGCAGTTCTTC | CASSDTGGSGYEQFF
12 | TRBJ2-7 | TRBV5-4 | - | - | TGTGCCAGCAGCCGGGGAGGAAGCTTGGAGTACTTC | CASSRGGSLEYF
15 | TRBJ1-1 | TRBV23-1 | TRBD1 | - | TGCGCCAGCAGTCAATCGGACAGGGAGTTCACTGAAGCTTTCTTT | CASSQSDREFTEAFF
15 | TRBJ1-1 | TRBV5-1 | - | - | TGCGCCAGCAGCAGCCGACAGGACTTGAACACTGAAGCTTTCTTT | CASSSRQDLNTEAFF
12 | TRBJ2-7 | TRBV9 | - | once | TGTGCCAGCGGCGACGGGAGCGACGAGCAGTACTTC | CASGDGSDEQYF
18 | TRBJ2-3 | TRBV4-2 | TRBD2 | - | TGTGCCAGCAGCCAAGACCCTACCGGGACTAGCGGGAGCGATACGCAGTATTTT | CASSQDPTGTSGSDTQYF
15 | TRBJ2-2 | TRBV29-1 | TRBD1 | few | TGCAGCGTTGACGGAGGACAGGGACGGACCGGGGAGCTGTTTTTT | CSVDGGQGRTGELFF
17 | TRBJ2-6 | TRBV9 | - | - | TGTGCCAGCAGCGTAGGTAGGAGGAGCTCTGGGGCCAACGTCCTGACTTTC | CASSVGRRSSGANVLTF
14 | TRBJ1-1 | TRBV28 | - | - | TGTGCCAGCCGAGAGTTCGTCGGTAGCACTGAAGCTTTCTTT | CASREFVGSTEAFF
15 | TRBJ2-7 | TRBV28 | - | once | TGTGCCAGCAGTTTCGGAAGGGGCGCAGGGTACGAGCAGTACTTC | CASSFGRGAGYEQYF
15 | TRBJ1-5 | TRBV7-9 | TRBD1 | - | TGTGCCAGCAGCCGGGACAGCGACAGGTATCGGCCCCAGCATTTT | CASSRDSDRYRPQHF
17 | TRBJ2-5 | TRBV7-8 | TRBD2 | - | TGTGCCAGCAGCTCAAGGACTAGCGGGTTAATTAAGGAGACCCAGTACTTC | CASSSRTSGLIKETQYF
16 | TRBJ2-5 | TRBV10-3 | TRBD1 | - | TGTGCCATCAGTTCTAGAACTAGGGACAGACAAGAGACCCAGTACTTC | CAISSRTRDRQETQYF
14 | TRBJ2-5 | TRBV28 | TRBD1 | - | TGTGCCAGCACTGTGGACAGGGGGCTTAGTGAGCAGTACTTC | CASTVDRGLSEQYF
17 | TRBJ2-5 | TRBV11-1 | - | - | TGTGCCAGCAGCCAATACCCCCCTTGGTCAGAACAAGAGACCCAGTACTTC | CASSQYPPWSEQETQYF
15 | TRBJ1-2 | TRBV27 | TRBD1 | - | TGTGCCAGCAGTTTAACCGGGGACAGGGGTAATGGCTACACCTTC | CASSLTGDRGNGYTF
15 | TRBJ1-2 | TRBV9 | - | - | TGTGCCAGCAGCGGGCCGGGGGCAGACGGCTATGGCTACACCTTC | CASSGPGADGYGYTF
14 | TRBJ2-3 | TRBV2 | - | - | TGTGCCAGCAGTGAGGAAAAGACACAGCATACGCAGTATTTT | CASSEEKTQHTQYF
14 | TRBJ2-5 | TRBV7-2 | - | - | TGTGCCAGCAGCTCCCGGGACTACCAAGAGACCCAGTACTTC | CASSSRDYQETQYF
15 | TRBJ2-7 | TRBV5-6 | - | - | TGTGCCAGCAGCTTGGCCTTTACCAATTTCTACGAGCAGTACTTC | CASSLAFTNFYEQYF
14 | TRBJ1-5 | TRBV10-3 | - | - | TGTGCCATCAGTGAAGTTACAGTTAATCAGCCCCAGCATTTT | CAISEVTVNQPQHF
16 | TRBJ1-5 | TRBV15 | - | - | TGTGCCACCAGCAGAGATAGGGGATATAGCAATCAGCCCCAGCATTTT | CATSRDRGYSNQPQHF
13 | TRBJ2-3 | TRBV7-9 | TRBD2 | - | TGTGCCAGCAGTAGCGGGAGGACAGATACGCAGTATTTT | CASSSGRTDTQYF
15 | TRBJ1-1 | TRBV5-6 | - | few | TGTGCCAGCAGCCAAACAAACAGGTTGAACACTGAAGCTTTCTTT | CASSQTNRLNTEAFF
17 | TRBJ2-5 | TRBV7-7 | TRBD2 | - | TGTGCCAGCAGCTTGTACCCCGGGACTAGCGGTCAAGAGACCCAGTACTTC | CASSLYPGTSGQETQYF
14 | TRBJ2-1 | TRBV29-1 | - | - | TGCAGCGTTTTCCCGGAGGGGGTCGGAAATGAGCAGTTCTTC | CSVFPEGVGNEQFF
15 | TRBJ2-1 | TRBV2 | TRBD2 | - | TGTGCCAGCAGGCAAGGACGGGGGGACTACAATGAGCAGTTCTTC | CASRQGRGDYNEQFF
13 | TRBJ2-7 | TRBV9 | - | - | TGTGCCAGCAGCGTAGGAGGCGGTCACGAGCAGTACTTC | CASSVGGGHEQYF
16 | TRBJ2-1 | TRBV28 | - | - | TGTGCCAGCAGCTTCCCAACCTCAGGGACGTTCAATGAGCAGTTCTTC | CASSFPTSGTFNEQFF
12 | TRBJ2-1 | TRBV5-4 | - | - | TGTGCCAGCAGCTTTAGTCCCCATGAGCAGTTCTTC | CASSFSPHEQFF
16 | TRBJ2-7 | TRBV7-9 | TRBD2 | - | TGTGCCAGCAGCGGTATAGCGGGGCCTAGAGGTTACGAGCAGTACTTC | CASSGIAGPRGYEQYF
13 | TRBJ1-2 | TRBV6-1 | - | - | TGTGCCAGCAGTGAAATGGGGCTGGAGGGCTACACCTTC | CASSEMGLEGYTF
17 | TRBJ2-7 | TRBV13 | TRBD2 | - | TGTGCCAGCAGCCCATACACTGCTAGCGGGGTAACCTACGAGCAGTACTTC | CASSPYTASGVTYEQYF
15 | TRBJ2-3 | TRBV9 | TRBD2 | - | TGTGCCAGCAGCGTAGCACTAGCGGGAATAGATACGCAGTATTTT | CASSVALAGIDTQYF
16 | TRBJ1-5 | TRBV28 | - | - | TGTGCCAGCGCATATCGGGGGTTTGGCGGCAATCAGCCCCAGCATTTT | CASAYRGFGGNQPQHF
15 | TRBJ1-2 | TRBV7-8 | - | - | TGTGCCAGCAGCCCAAAGGGGGGAGTTAACTATGGCTACACCTTC | CASSPKGGVNYGYTF
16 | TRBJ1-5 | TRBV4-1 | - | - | TGCGCCAGCAGCCAAGACCCGGCGGGGGCCAATCAGCCCCAGCATTTT | CASSQDPAGANQPQHF
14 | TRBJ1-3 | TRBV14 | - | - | TGTGCCAGCAGCCAACTCGTCTCTGGAAACACCATATATTTT | CASSQLVSGNTIYF
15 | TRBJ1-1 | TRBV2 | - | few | TGTGCCAGCAGTTACAGGGAGGTCGGTGGCACTGAAGCTTTCTTT | CASSYREVGGTEAFF
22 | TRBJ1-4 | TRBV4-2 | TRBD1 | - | TGTGCCAGCAGCCACCGGGCTGTAGGTTTTGGACAGGTATGGTCTGAAGAGGAAAAACTGTTTTTT | CASSHRAVGFGQVWSEEEKLFF
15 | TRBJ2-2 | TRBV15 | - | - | TGTGCCACCAGCGGTAGGACAACGAACACCGGGGAGCTGTTTTTT | CATSGRTTNTGELFF
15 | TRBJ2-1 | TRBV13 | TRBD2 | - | TGTGCCAGCAGCCCACGGACTAGCGGCTACAATGAGCAGTTCTTC | CASSPRTSGYNEQFF
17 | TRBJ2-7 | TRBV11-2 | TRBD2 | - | TGTGCCAGCAGCTTAGATCTAGGGACTAGGAAAAAATACGAGCAGTACTTC | CASSLDLGTRKKYEQYF
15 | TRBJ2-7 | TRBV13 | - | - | TGTGCCAGCAGCTTAGGGCAGGGGAGAACCTACGAGCAGTACTTC | CASSLGQGRTYEQYF
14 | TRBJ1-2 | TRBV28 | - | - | TGTGCCAGCAGTACGACAGGTTCGAACTATGGCTACACCTTC | CASSTTGSNYGYTF
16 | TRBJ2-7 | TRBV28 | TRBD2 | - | TGTGCCAGCAGCCCACCTGGTGGGAGGGCCTCCTACGAGCAGTACTTC | CASSPPGGRASYEQYF
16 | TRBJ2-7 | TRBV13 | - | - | TGTGCCAGCAGCTTAGGCTCCCTTGGTCCCGATTACGAGCAGTACTTC | CASSLGSLGPDYEQYF
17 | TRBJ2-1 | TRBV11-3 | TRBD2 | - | TGTGCCAGCAGCTTAGAGGGACTAGCTAAGACCCACAATGAGCAGTTCTTC | CASSLEGLAKTHNEQFF
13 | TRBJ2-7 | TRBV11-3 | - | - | TGTGCCAGCAGCTTATCGGCAACCTACGAGCAGTACTTC | CASSLSATYEQYF